This T cell receptor beta chain was captured in a study of CD8 T cells in ankylosing spondylitis. Quantitative 5'-RACE with molecular barcodes was used to make the TCR beta libraries. Via MiXCR, TCRdb re-called the 5' RACE reads, giving one row per CDR3 protein. Among about 340,000 distinct CDR3 sequences listed, approximately 15% were seen once. CDR3 length: 17 residues. Per germline, CDR1 LGHNT and CDR2 FRNRAP. V lost 2 bases, J lost 5 bases, and 21 bases lay in between. The chain combines TRBV12-5 with TRBJ1-2, with D possibly being TRBD1 (6 bases). The TCR was taken from a male donor with ankylosing spondylitis or in good health (not recorded which). The sample consisted of blood, either unsorted or a sorted T cell fraction (not recorded which). The CDR3 DNA reads TGTGCTAGTGGTTTGCCACAGGGACGGACTGTAGGATATGGCTACACCTTC. Its protein product is CASGLPQGRTVGYGYTF.